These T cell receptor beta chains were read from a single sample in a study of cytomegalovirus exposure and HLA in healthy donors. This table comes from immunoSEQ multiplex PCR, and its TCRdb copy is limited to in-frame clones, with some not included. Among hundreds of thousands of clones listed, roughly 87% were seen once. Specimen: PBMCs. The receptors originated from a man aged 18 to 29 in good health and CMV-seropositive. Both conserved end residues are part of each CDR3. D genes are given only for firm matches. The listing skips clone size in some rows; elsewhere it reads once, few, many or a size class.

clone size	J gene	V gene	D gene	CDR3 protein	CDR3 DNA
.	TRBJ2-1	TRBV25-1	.	CASSFDSYNEQFF	TGTGCCAGCAGTTTTGACTCCTACAATGAGCAGTTCTTC
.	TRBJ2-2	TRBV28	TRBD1	CASSPPDRATGELFF	TGTGCCAGCAGTCCCCCGGACAGGGCAACCGGGGAGCTGTTTTTT
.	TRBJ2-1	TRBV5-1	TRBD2	CASSFLPTSGSSVEQFF	TGCGCCAGCAGCTTTTTGCCCACTAGCGGGAGTTCAGTTGAGCAGTTCTTC
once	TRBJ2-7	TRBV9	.	CASSVSLDGGPYEQYF	TGTGCCAGCAGCGTATCCCTTGACGGGGGGCCCTACGAGCAGTACTTC
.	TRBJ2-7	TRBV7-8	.	CASSQISAGYEQYF	TGTGCCAGCAGCCAGATCTCGGCGGGGTACGAGCAGTACTTC
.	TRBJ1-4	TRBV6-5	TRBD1	CASSYRTGLREKLFF	TGTGCCAGCAGTTACCGGACAGGTCTTCGGGAAAAACTGTTTTTT
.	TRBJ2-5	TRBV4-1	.	CASSIHREETQYF	TGCGCCAGCAGCATTCACAGAGAAGAGACCCAGTACTTC
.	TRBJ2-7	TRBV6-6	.	CASRIHGGLRDEQYF	TGTGCCAGCAGAATTCACGGGGGGCTAAGGGACGAGCAGTACTTC
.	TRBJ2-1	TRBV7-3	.	CASSRTPENEQFF	TGTGCCAGCTCCCGGACTCCCGAGAATGAGCAGTTCTTC
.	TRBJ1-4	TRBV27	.	CASSLKVTNEKLFF	TGTGCCAGCAGTTTAAAGGTTACTAATGAAAAACTGTTTTTT
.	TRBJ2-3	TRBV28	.	CASRSYPDTQYF	TGTGCCAGCAGATCGTACCCAGATACGCAGTATTTT
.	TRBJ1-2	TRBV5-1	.	CASSLERANYGYTF	TGCGCCAGCAGCTTGGAACGGGCCAACTATGGCTACACCTTC
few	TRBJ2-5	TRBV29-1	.	CSVGELQETQYF	TGCAGCGTAGGGGAACTCCAAGAGACCCAGTACTTC
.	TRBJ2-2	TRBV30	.	CAWGGGTNTGELFF	TGTGCCTGGGGGGGCGGAACGAACACCGGGGAGCTGTTTTTT
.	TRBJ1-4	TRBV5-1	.	CASSSSNSNEKLFF	TGCGCCAGCAGCTCCAGTAATTCTAATGAAAAACTGTTTTTT
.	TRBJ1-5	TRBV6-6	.	CASSAVEVSNQPQHF	TGTGCCAGCAGTGCCGTAGAAGTTAGCAATCAGCCCCAGCATTTT
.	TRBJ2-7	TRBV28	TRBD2	CASRLASSYEQYF	TGTGCCAGCAGACTAGCGAGCTCCTACGAGCAGTACTTC
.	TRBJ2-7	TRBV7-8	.	CASSFDRIYEQYF	TGTGCCAGCAGCTTCGACAGAATCTACGAGCAGTACTTC
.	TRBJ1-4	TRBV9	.	CASSVGSLTGNEKLFF	TGTGCCAGCAGCGTAGGTTCCTTGACAGGAAATGAAAAACTGTTTTTT
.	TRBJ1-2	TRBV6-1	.	CASLMGLGYGYTF	TGTGCCAGCTTAATGGGGCTAGGCTATGGCTACACCTTC
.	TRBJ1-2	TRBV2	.	CASSKNPFGYTF	TGTGCCAGCAGCAAAAACCCGTTTGGCTACACCTTC
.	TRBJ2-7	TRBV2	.	CASIPDLSWSSYEQYF	TGTGCCAGCATCCCCGACCTGAGTTGGAGCTCCTACGAGCAGTACTTC
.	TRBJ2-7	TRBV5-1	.	CASSSRTFSYEQYF	TGCGCCAGCAGCTCGAGGACATTCTCCTACGAGCAGTACTTC
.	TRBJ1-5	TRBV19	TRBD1	CASSAPGTGIRLSNQPQHF	TGTGCCAGTAGTGCTCCCGGGACAGGGATCCGGCTTAGCAATCAGCCCCAGCATTTT
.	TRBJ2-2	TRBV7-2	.	CASSFESLASGELFF	TGTGCCAGCAGCTTTGAGAGCCTAGCCTCCGGGGAGCTGTTTTTT
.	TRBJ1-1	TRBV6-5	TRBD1	CASSYTGTVNTEAFF	TGTGCCAGCAGTTACACCGGGACAGTGAACACTGAAGCTTTCTTT
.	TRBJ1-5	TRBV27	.	CASSLNSPNQPQHF	TGTGCCAGCAGTTTAAACAGTCCCAATCAGCCCCAGCATTTT
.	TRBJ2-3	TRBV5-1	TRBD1	CASSSTGSTDTQYF	TGCGCCAGCAGCTCGACAGGGAGCACAGATACGCAGTATTTT
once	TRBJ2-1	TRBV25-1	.	CASSGLASYNEQFF	TGTGCCAGCAGTGGCCTAGCTTCCTACAATGAGCAGTTCTTC
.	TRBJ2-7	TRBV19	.	CASSPGGQGVSEQYF	TGTGCCAGTAGCCCAGGTGGGCAGGGCGTCTCCGAGCAGTACTTC
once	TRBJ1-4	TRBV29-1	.	CSARGGREVEKLFF	TGCAGCGCCCGGGGGGGGCGCGAGGTAGAAAAACTGTTTTTT
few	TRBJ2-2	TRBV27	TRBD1	CASRQYRGRDGELFF	TGTGCCAGCAGGCAATACAGGGGGCGCGACGGGGAGCTGTTTTTT
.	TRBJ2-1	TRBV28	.	CASSFRARNYNEQFF	TGTGCCAGCAGTTTTAGGGCTAGAAACTACAATGAGCAGTTCTTC
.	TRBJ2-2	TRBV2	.	CASVEPNTGELFF	TGTGCCAGCGTAGAGCCGAACACCGGGGAGCTGTTTTTT
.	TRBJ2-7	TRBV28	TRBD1	CASTHGDSDYYEQYF	TGTGCCAGCACCCACGGGGACAGTGATTACTACGAGCAGTACTTC
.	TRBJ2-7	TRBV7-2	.	CASTPTSPGGEQYF	TGTGCCAGCACACCGACCTCCCCAGGCGGCGAGCAGTACTTC
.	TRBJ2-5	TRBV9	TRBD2	CASSGLEETQYF	TGTGCCAGCAGTGGACTAGAAGAGACCCAGTACTTC
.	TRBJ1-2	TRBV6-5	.	CASSYSGTAYGYTF	TGTGCCAGCAGTTACTCAGGGACGGCCTATGGCTACACCTTC
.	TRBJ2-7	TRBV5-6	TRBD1	CASSFGQGWEQYF	TGTGCCAGCAGCTTCGGACAGGGGTGGGAGCAGTACTTC
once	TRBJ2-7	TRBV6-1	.	CASTTTRGSYEQYF	TGTGCCAGCACCACGACAAGGGGGTCCTACGAGCAGTACTTC
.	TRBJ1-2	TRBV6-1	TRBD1	CASSEVTGFNGYTF	TGTGCCAGCAGTGAGGTGACAGGGTTTAATGGCTACACCTTC